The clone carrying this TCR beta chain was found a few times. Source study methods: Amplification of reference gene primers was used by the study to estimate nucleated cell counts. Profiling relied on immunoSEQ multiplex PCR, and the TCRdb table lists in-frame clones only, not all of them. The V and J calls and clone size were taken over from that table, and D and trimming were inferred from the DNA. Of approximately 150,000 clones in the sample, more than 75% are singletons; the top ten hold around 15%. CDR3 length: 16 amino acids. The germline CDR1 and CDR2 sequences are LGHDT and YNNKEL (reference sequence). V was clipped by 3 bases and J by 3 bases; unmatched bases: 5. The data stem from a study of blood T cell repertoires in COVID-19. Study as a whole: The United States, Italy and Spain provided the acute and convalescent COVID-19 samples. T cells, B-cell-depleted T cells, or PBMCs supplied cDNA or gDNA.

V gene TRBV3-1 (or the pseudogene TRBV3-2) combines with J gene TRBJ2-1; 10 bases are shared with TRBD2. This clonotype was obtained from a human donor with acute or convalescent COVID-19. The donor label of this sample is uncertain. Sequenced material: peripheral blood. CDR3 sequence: CASSHLAGGYYNEQFF. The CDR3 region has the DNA TGTGCCAGCAGCCATTTAGCGGGGGGATACTACAATGAGCAGTTCTTC.